A single sample gave rise to the 16 T cell receptor beta chains below, sequenced in a study of metastatic and nonmetastatic thyroid tumors. Thyroid surgery took place with no prior treatment in any patient. TCRdb re-analyzed the PCR reads using MiXCR. This table holds roughly 15,000 clones, over 25% found once. Sample: tumor tissue. The receptors come from a male donor with papillary thyroid cancer or a benign thyroid nodule (not recorded which). Some clones in this sample may be carry-over from other donors' samples.

This clone has only a few counts. The V call is TRBV6-4, the J call TRBJ2-3, with D uncertain. V was clipped by 2 bases and J by 2 bases, with 5 bases between them. Germline CDR1 reads MRHNA; CDR2 reads SNTAGT. The CDR3 totals 13 residues. In DNA form, the CDR3 reads TGTGCCAGCAGTGACAGTTACACAGATACGCAGTATTTT. The encoded protein is CASSDSYTDTQYF.

This clone has ten or more counts. The rearrangement uses TRBV4-1 and TRBJ2-4, with D possibly TRBD2 on 6 matching bases. The ends were cut back, 6 bases at V and 0 bases at J, with 9 bases in the middle. CDR3 length: 14 residues. Per germline, CDR1 MGHRA and CDR2 YSYEKL. The CDR3 reads CASREGIAKNIQYF. The CDR3, as DNA: TGCGCCAGCAGGGAGGGCATAGCCAAAAACATTCAGTACTTC.

This clone is medium-sized (0.01 to 0.1%) within its sample. This rearrangement joins TRBV12-3 or TRBV12-4 to TRBJ2-3, with 9 positions matching TRBD2. The CDR3 runs to 14 residues. V shed 5 bases and J 5 bases; nucleotides not matched to a gene: 5. The chain's CDR3 is CASSVSGSGDTQYF. Here the CDR3 DNA reads TGTGCCAGCAGTGTTAGCGGGAGCGGAGATACGCAGTATTTT.

Ten or more counts support this clone. A junction end diverges from the germline sequence, so it may reflect a read error. This CDR3 is also generated by other DNA sequences in the sample. This rearrangement joins TRBV4-2 to TRBJ1-6, with D hard to call. Per germline, CDR1 LGHNA and CDR2 YNFKEQ. This CDR3 spans 16 amino acids. CDR3 in amino acids: CASSQLVAGYNSPLHF. The CDR3, as DNA: TGTGCCAGCAGCCAATTGGTGGCCGGCTATAACTCACCCCTCCACTTT.

The chain has TRBV4-1 and TRBJ2-7, with D tentatively TRBD1 or TRBD2 (6 bases each). V shed 0 bases and J shed 4 bases, with 13 bases lying between them. Germline CDR1 and CDR2: MGHRA and YSYEKL. The CDR3 has 15 amino acids. In nucleotides, the CDR3 is TGCGCCAGCAGCCAAGAACGCGGGACACAATACGAGCAGTACTTC. It encodes CASSQERGTQYEQYF.

Many counts were recorded for this clone. A much larger clone sits a single nucleotide away, making a read error possible. Other nucleotide sequences from this sample produce the same CDR3. The rearrangement joins TRBV9 to TRBJ1-1, with 7 nucleotides matching TRBD1. V shed 5 bases, J shed 5 bases, and the junction held 9 bases outside the gene matches. This CDR3 contains 14 residues. Germline CDR1 is SGDLS and CDR2 is YYNGEE. CDR3 sequence: CASSAEGGWTEAFF. In DNA, the CDR3 is TGTGCCAGCAGTGCCGAAGGGGGCTGGACTGAAGCTTTCTTT.

This clone was seen at least ten times. V usage is TRBV10-3 and J usage is TRBJ2-2; the D gene could be TRBD1 or TRBD2 (5 bases each). Trimming cost V 10 bases and J 5 bases, with 14 bases left between them. Germline values: CDR1 ENHRY, CDR2 SYGVKD. This CDR3 is 13 amino acids long. The CDR3 here is CASAGTGTGELFF. CDR3 nucleotide sequence: TGTGCCAGTGCCGGGACGGGGACCGGGGAGCTGTTTTTT.

The sample holds a few counts of this clone. The chain is built from TRBV6-2 or TRBV6-3 and TRBJ2-3; TRBD1 is a possible D gene (6 bases). With 4 bases removed from V and 2 bases from J, the gap between germline ends came to 16 bases. The CDR3 extends over 16 amino acids. CDR1 is MNHEY, CDR2 SVGEGT, per germline. CDR3 DNA: TGTGCCAGCAGTTCAAAAGCCAGGGGCCCCACAGATACGCAGTATTTT. Residues: CASSSKARGPTDTQYF.

This clone was detected many times. The chain carries TRBV14 and TRBJ2-5; D unclear. V lost 1 base and J 6 bases, leaving 6 bases between the germline ends. Germline V gene data show CDR1 as SGHDN and CDR2 as FVKESK. The CDR3 is made up of 12 amino acids. This CDR3 is CASSQVGQTQYF. CDR3 DNA: TGTGCCAGCAGCCAAGTAGGGCAGACCCAGTACTTC.

This clone was observed many times. The V call is TRBV14, the J call TRBJ2-2; 7 nucleotides match TRBD2. The V gene end was trimmed by 0 bases and the J gene end by 7 bases; junction bases not matched to a gene: 17. The V gene's germline CDR1 is SGHDN and CDR2 FVKESK. The CDR3 totals 19 residues. CDR3 sequence (DNA): TGTGCCAGCAGCCAAGAGGTATTTGGACGGGAGGCACGGAGCGGGGAGCTGTTTTTT. It translates to CASSQEVFGREARSGELFF.

The chain employs TRBV30 and TRBJ2-1; D gene unclear. Germline V CDR1 and CDR2: GTSNPN, SVGIG (reference sequence). The V end was cut by 2 bases, the J end by 9 bases, with 8 bases between. The CDR3 extends over 11 amino acids. The CDR3 region is CAWSRSTEQFF. The CDR3 nucleotides read TGTGCCTGGAGTCGGTCAACTGAGCAGTTCTTC.

This clone was found a few times. This chain uses TRBV6-1 with TRBJ2-1, with 10 bases identical to TRBD2. The V gene end was trimmed by 7 bases and the J gene end by 4 bases; junction bases not matched to a gene: 4. The CDR3 consists of 14 residues. Germline CDR1 is MNHNS and CDR2 is SASEGT. CDR3 protein: CASMQAGGYNEQFF. For the CDR3, the DNA is TGTGCCAGCATGCAAGCGGGGGGGTACAATGAGCAGTTCTTC.

This clone turned up a few times. This rearrangement joins TRBV4-1 to TRBJ2-7; 10 bases fit TRBD2. V was pared by 5 bases and J by 2 bases, with 12 bases of the junction left unmatched. This CDR3 contains 17 residues. The germline gives CDR1 MGHRA, CDR2 YSYEKL. The CDR3 here is CASSEVRSSGSAYEQYF. CDR3 bases: TGCGCCAGCAGCGAAGTCCGTTCTAGCGGGAGTGCCTACGAGCAGTACTTC.

The chain's CDR3 is CSARGLDLVNTEAFF. CDR3 DNA: TGCAGTGCTAGAGGCTTGGATTTAGTGAACACTGAAGCTTTCTTT. The chain carries TRBV20-1 and TRBJ1-1, with no clear D. CDR1 DFQATT and CDR2 SNEGSKA come from the germline V gene (reference sequence). The ends were cut back, 1 base at V and 0 bases at J, with 12 bases in the middle. The CDR3 has 15 residues.

The rearrangement links TRBV18 to TRBJ2-2, with 7 bases identical to TRBD2. V shed 2 bases and J 7 bases; nucleotides not matched to a gene: 7. CDR3 length: 15 amino acids. CDR1 and CDR2 from the germline V gene are KGHSH and LQKENI. In nucleotides, the CDR3 is TGTGCCAGCTCACCAGGGAGGGAGAGGATCGGGGAGCTGTTTTTT. It codes for CASSPGRERIGELFF. Together with reference TRBV18 and TRBJ2-2, the CDR3 gives the full variable domain: NAGVMQNPRHLVRRRGQEARLRCSPMKGHSHVYWYRQLPEEGLKFMVYLQKENIIDESGMPKERFSAEFPKEGPSILRIQQVVRGDSAAYFCASSPGRERIGELFFGEGSRLTVL.

The V gene is TRBV5-1, the J gene TRBJ2-1; 11 nucleotides align to TRBD2. This CDR3 has 17 amino acids. The trim removed 1 base at V and 6 bases at J, leaving 9 bases unmatched. Germline CDR1 reads SGHRS; CDR2 reads YFSETQ. The CDR3 region has the DNA TGCGCCAGCAGCTTGTGGCTAGCGGGAGGAAAGGGCAATGAGCAGTTCTTC. Protein sequence: CASSLWLAGGKGNEQFF. The variable domain in full, completed from reference TRBV5-1 and TRBJ2-1, reads KAGVTQTPRYLIKTRGQQVTLSCSPISGHRSVSWYQQTPGQGLQFLFEYFSETQRNKGNFPGRFSGRQFSNSRSEMNVSTLELGDSALYLCASSLWLAGGKGNEQFFGPGTRLTVL.